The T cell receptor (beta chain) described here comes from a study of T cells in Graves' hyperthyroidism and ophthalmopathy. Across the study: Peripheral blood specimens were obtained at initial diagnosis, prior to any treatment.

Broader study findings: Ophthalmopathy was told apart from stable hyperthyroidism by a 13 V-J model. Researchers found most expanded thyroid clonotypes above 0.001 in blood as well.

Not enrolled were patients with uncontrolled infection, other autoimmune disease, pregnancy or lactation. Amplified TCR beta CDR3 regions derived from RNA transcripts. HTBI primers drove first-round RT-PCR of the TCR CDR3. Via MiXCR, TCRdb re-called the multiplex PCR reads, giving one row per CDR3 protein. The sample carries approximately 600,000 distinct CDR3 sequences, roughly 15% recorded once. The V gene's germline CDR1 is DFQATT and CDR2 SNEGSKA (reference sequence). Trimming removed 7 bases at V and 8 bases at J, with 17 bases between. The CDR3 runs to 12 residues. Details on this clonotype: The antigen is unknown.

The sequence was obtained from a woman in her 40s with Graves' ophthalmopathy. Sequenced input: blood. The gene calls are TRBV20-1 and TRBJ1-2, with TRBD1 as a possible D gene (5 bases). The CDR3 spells CSVGGGSGGYTF. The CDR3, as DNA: TGCAGTGTTGGGGGGGGTTCGGGAGGCTACACCTTC.